By frequency in the sample, the clone carrying this T cell receptor (beta chain) is medium-sized (0.01 to 0.1%). Losses at the gene ends were 5 bases for V and 2 bases for J; bases not matched to a gene: 8. Germline V gene data show CDR1 as MNHEY and CDR2 as SVGAGI. The CDR3 runs to 15 residues. A mixed TRB-A/B primer pool amplified rearranged TRB by multiplex touch-down PCR. One entry per CDR3 protein results from TCRdb running MiXCR on the multiplex PCR reads. The table has some 3,500 distinct CDR3 sequences, 20% to 25% seen once; the top ten hold approximately 20%. Amplification of TCR beta used genomic DNA extracted from peripheral blood. These data are taken from a study of T cell repertoires in aging, cancer and after chemotherapy.

The chain couples TRBV6-5 to TRBJ1-2, with TRBD1 identical over 7 bases. The sequencing sample was made of blood. This TCR derives from a human donor with a blood cancer. The CDR3 loop is CASSTLGTDNYGYTF. In DNA, the CDR3 is TGTGCCAGCAGTACCCTCGGGACAGACAACTATGGCTACACCTTC.